The entry below describes one TCR beta chain. Its antigen is not known. This sample was taken from a study of vaccination effects on CD4 cells after COVID-19. Using viral peptide pools, the ViraFEST assay grew out antigen-specific CD4+ T cells prior to sequencing. CD4+ T cells were isolated after about nine days of culture. The participants, recipients of two vaccine doses, got either BNT162b2 or mRNA-1273. CDR1 SGHRS and CDR2 YFSETQ come from the germline V gene. V gave up 1 base and J gave up 3 bases, with 7 bases separating them. The CDR3 has 13 amino acids. The assay was immunoSEQ multiplex PCR, and TCRdb's table has in-frame clones only and misses some. Of tens of thousands of clones in the sample, 55% to 85% were seen once.

The sequenced sample was CD4+ T cells from PBMCs cultured with HCoV-229E spike peptides, obtained after COVID-19 vaccination. This chain links TRBV5-1 with TRBJ1-2, with D hard to call. The sequence derives from a human donor who received a COVID-19 vaccine. This CDR3 reads CASSLHGDYGYTF. CDR3 in DNA: TGCGCCAGCAGCTTGCACGGGGACTATGGCTACACCTTC.